A selection of T cell receptor beta chains follows, all from one sample in a study of T-cell memory formation after mild COVID-19. From the 5' RACE reads, TCRdb called clonotypes with MiXCR, one entry per CDR3 protein. The sample lists about 430,000 distinct CDR3 sequences, 20% to 25% occurring once. Sequenced sample: PBMCs or a T cell subset sorted from them (not recorded which). All receptors come from an adult woman who had mild COVID-19 (a few samples of this study predate the infection). Cell type and time point are not known. Each CDR3 is given with its conserved first and last residue.

v_call: TRBV20-1
cdr3_aa: CSATGGISYEQYF

v_call: TRBV27
cdr3_aa: CASRPGLAGSNEQFF

v_call: TRBV9
cdr3_aa: CASNTGTGSEAFF

v_call: TRBV25-1
cdr3_aa: CASRLAGGSSYNEQFF

v_call: TRBV7-6
cdr3_aa: CASSLPQPDTQYF

v_call: TRBV4-3
cdr3_aa: CASSQDLGQPQHF

v_call: TRBV12-3/TRBV12-4
cdr3_aa: CASSPSVEGYTF

v_call: TRBV12-3/TRBV12-4
cdr3_aa: CASTAGAEAFF

v_call: TRBV19
cdr3_aa: CASSPYRAGQETQYF

v_call: TRBV12-3/TRBV12-4
cdr3_aa: CASSFQGMSNTEAFF

v_call: TRBV7-8
cdr3_aa: CASIPASGFVPDTQYF

v_call: TRBV15
cdr3_aa: CATSRDPGEQPQHF

v_call: TRBV4-2
cdr3_aa: CASSQDRGLIAGGSNEQFF

v_call: TRBV5-1
cdr3_aa: CASSLGGSDDEQYF

v_call: TRBV3-1
cdr3_aa: CASSRQPQYEQYF

v_call: TRBV5-5
cdr3_aa: CASSLESHPTYEQYF

v_call: TRBV7-9
cdr3_aa: CASSPGATEAFF

v_call: TRBV18
cdr3_aa: CASSPKWEGGEQYF

v_call: TRBV10-3
cdr3_aa: CAISENGRTNNEQFF

v_call: TRBV15
cdr3_aa: CAASPGGVRANEQFF

v_call: TRBV5-5
cdr3_aa: CASSFRLGDGYTF

v_call: TRBV24-1
cdr3_aa: CATSEGSGRAGETQYF

v_call: TRBV9
cdr3_aa: CASSVEGRGSNTGELFF

v_call: TRBV12-3/TRBV12-4
cdr3_aa: CASRQDLTTEAFF

v_call: TRBV4-2
cdr3_aa: CASSQDDYGYEQYF

v_call: TRBV29-1
cdr3_aa: CSVGDRGGTDTQYF

v_call: TRBV6-5
cdr3_aa: CASSSRASGRYEQYF

v_call: TRBV4-2
cdr3_aa: CASSQDLASGSGYNEQFF

v_call: TRBV11-1
cdr3_aa: CASSLNRGRGETQYF